The 30 T cell receptor beta chains below all came from one sample that was sequenced in a study of blood T cell repertoires in COVID-19. The repertoire was sequenced with immunoSEQ multiplex PCR; TCRdb's copy has only in-frame clones and lacks some. This table has over 200,000 clones, approximately 87% appearing once. The sample was PBMCs or T cells enriched from blood (not recorded which). The receptors come from a woman aged 45-65 years in a cohort exposed to, infected with or recovered from COVID-19 (not recorded which).

The rearrangement uses TRBV18 and TRBJ2-2; no clear D gene. The CDR3 covers 16 residues. The germline V and J ends were trimmed by 3 bases and 1 base, with 12 bases remaining between them. The germline CDR1 and CDR2 sequences are KGHSH and LQKENI. CDR3 region: CASSPFGPKNTGELFF. The CDR3 nucleotides are TGTGCCAGCTCACCCTTTGGGCCAAAGAACACCGGGGAGCTGTTTTTT.

This chain links TRBV3-1 (or the pseudogene TRBV3-2) with TRBJ1-5; weak D call: TRBD1 (6 bases). The CDR3 sequence is 14 residues long. Trimming took off 5 bases at V and 1 base at J, with 9 bases between the two ends. In germline, CDR1 is LGHDT, CDR2 YNNKEL (reference sequence). Here the CDR3 DNA reads TGTGCCAGCAGCTTCGGGACAAGCAATCAGCCCCAGCATTTT. It encodes CASSFGTSNQPQHF.

V is TRBV4-1 and J is TRBJ2-1, with D possibly TRBD2 on 5 matching bases. The CDR3 runs 18 residues. Germline CDR1 MGHRA, CDR2 YSYEKL. V was cut by 3 bases and J by 0 bases, with 18 bases left in between. The CDR3 reads CASSQIPTAAASYNEQFF. The CDR3 bases are TGCGCCAGCAGCCAGATCCCCACCGCAGCGGCCTCCTACAATGAGCAGTTCTTC.

The gene calls are TRBV3-1 (or the pseudogene TRBV3-2) and TRBJ1-3; 7 bases map to TRBD1. J lost 0 bases, V lost 1 base, and 12 bases had no gene match. Germline CDR1 and CDR2: LGHDT and YNNKEL (reference sequence). The CDR3 totals 19 residues. CDR3 sequence: CASSQGGTERRPSGNTIYF. The CDR3, as DNA: TGTGCCAGCAGCCAAGGGGGGACAGAAAGACGCCCCTCTGGAAACACCATATATTTT.

In regard to this clone: The identical CDR3 is also encoded by other nucleotide sequences in the sample. The chain recombines TRBV29-1 with TRBJ1-2; unclear D gene. V lost 4 bases and J 2 bases, leaving 5 bases between the germline ends. The CDR3 is 11 residues long. Germline CDR1 SQVTM, CDR2 ANQGSEA. CDR3 in DNA: TGCAGCGTTGGTAGCAACTATGGCTACACCTTC. It translates to CSVGSNYGYTF.

This clone turned up a few times. The chain uses TRBV5-1 and TRBJ2-7; 13 bases agree with TRBD2. This CDR3 has 14 amino acids. V shed 5 bases and J 5 bases; nucleotides not matched to a gene: 4. Germline CDR1 reads SGHRS; CDR2 reads YFSETQ. CDR3 sequence (DNA): TGCGCCAGCAGTGACACTAGCGGGGGGGACGAGCAGTACTTC. This translates into CASSDTSGGDEQYF.

The gene calls are TRBV15 and TRBJ1-5, with D possibly TRBD1 on 5 matching bases. V was clipped by 2 bases and J by 4 bases, with 12 bases between them. Germline CDR1 is LNHNV and CDR2 is YYDKDF (reference sequence). The CDR3 loop spans 15 amino acids. CDR3 nucleotides: TGTGCCACCAGCAGACCGGGGACTCGTAATCAGCCCCAGCATTTT. It is translated as CATSRPGTRNQPQHF.

The chain links TRBV7-6 to TRBJ1-3, with 8 bases that match TRBD1. CDR3 length: 18 amino acids. Losses at the gene ends were 4 bases for V and 0 bases for J; bases not matched to a gene: 11. The V gene's germline CDR1 is SGHVS and CDR2 FNYEAQ. The CDR3 loop reads CASSWGTGLISSGNTIYF. CDR3 sequence (DNA): TGTGCCAGCAGCTGGGGGACAGGACTAATTAGCTCTGGAAACACCATATATTTT.

The chain links TRBV7-6 to TRBJ2-3, with D unclear. CDR1 is SGHVS and CDR2 is FNYEAQ in the germline V gene. Trimming stripped 2 bases from V and 2 bases from J, with 11 bases between. This CDR3 spans 15 amino acids. The CDR3 reads CASSLLNNPTDTQYF. CDR3 nucleotides: TGTGCCAGCAGCTTACTGAACAACCCCACAGATACGCAGTATTTT.

The chain recombines TRBV4-3 with TRBJ1-2, with TRBD1 as a possible D gene (5 bases). CDR1 and CDR2 (germline): LGHNA, YSLEER. CDR3 size: 15 residues. V dropped 0 bases and J dropped 7 bases, with 15 bases sitting between them. The CDR3 here is CASSQDLGREGGYTF. CDR3 in DNA: TGCGCCAGCAGCCAAGATCTAGGCAGGGAGGGTGGCTACACCTTC.

This clone occurred a few times. V is TRBV4-2 and J is TRBJ2-3, with a tentative D call TRBD2 (7 bases). V was clipped by 0 bases and J by 4 bases, with 11 bases between them. Germline V gene sequence: CDR1 LGHNA, CDR2 YNFKEQ. CDR3 length: 15 residues. CDR3 coding DNA: TGTGCCAGCAGCCAAGATCTCGGGGGGCCAGATACGCAGTATTTT. Translating it yields CASSQDLGGPDTQYF.

The V and J genes are TRBV27 and TRBJ2-7, with 10 bases that match TRBD1. Per germline, CDR1 MNHEY and CDR2 SMNVEV (reference sequence). CDR3 length equals 17 residues. Germline trimming cut 5 bases from V and 1 base from J; bases unmatched to any gene: 11. The CDR3 loop reads CASSRPKGQGSSYEQYF. The CDR3 nucleotides are TGTGCCAGCAGTCGCCCCAAGGGACAGGGGAGTTCCTACGAGCAGTACTTC.

The V and J genes are TRBV5-8 and TRBJ1-2; TRBD1 aligns across 9 bases. With 4 bases clipped from V and 6 bases from J, the junction kept 10 bases outside the gene matches. The CDR3 loop spans 15 amino acids. CDR1 and CDR2 from the germline V gene are SGHTS and YDEGEE. CDR3 bases: TGTGCCAGCAGCCCCTACGCCGGGACAGGGAATGGCTACACCTTC. Translation: CASSPYAGTGNGYTF. Variable domain in full (rest from reference TRBV5-8 and TRBJ1-2): EAGVTQSPTHLIKTRGQQATLRCSPISGHTSVYWYQQALGLGLQFLLWYDEGEERNRGNFPPRFSGRQFPNYSSELNVNALELEDSALYLCASSPYAGTGNGYTFGSGTRLTVV.

This clone occurred a few times. The chain joins TRBV4-1 to TRBJ2-2; 11 bases agree with TRBD2. The CDR3 loop spans 17 amino acids. Germline CDR1 is MGHRA and CDR2 is YSYEKL. V dropped 4 bases and J dropped 6; count of bases not matched to a gene: 10. The CDR3 bases are TGCGCCAGCAGCCTACAGACTAGCGGGATACCCCCCGGGGAGCTGTTTTTT. As protein: CASSLQTSGIPPGELFF.

The chain links TRBV9 to TRBJ2-3, with 12 nucleotides matching TRBD2. This CDR3 has 17 amino acids. Germline assignment: CDR1 SGDLS and CDR2 YYNGEE. The J segment lost 4 bases and the V segment lost 0 bases, leaving 6 bases of the junction unmatched. The CDR3 spells CASSVAGGLAGSDTQYF. In nucleotides, the CDR3 is TGTGCCAGCAGCGTAGCGGGAGGACTAGCGGGGTCAGATACGCAGTATTTT. The full variable domain, its missing parts supplied by reference TRBV9 and TRBJ2-3, is DSGVTQTPKHLITATGQRVTLRCSPRSGDLSVYWYQQSLDQGLQFLIQYYNGEERAKGNILERFSAQQFPDLHSELNLSSLELGDSALYFCASSVAGGLAGSDTQYFGPGTRLTVL.

The rearrangement links TRBV4-1 to TRBJ2-1; TRBD1 matches 10 bases. V was pared by 5 bases and J by 7 bases, with 8 bases of the junction left unmatched. The germline V gene encodes CDR1 MGHRA and CDR2 YSYEKL. This CDR3 comprises 15 residues. CDR3: CASSYRDRGWNEQFF. CDR3 nucleotides: TGCGCCAGCAGCTATAGGGACAGGGGTTGGAATGAGCAGTTCTTC.

The gene calls are TRBV10-3 and TRBJ2-3; 8 nucleotides align to TRBD2. Germline V CDR1 and CDR2: ENHRY, SYGVKD. V lost 5 bases and J lost 5; bases outside the gene matches: 15. This CDR3 is built from 17 residues. CDR3 coding DNA: TGTGCCATCAGTTTGGGCTTGGACGGGGGGGCCGGAGATACGCAGTATTTT. This encodes CAISLGLDGGAGDTQYF.

The genes are TRBV2 and TRBJ1-5, with 7 nucleotides matching TRBD1. This CDR3 is 16 amino acids long. V lost 3 bases and J lost 4; bases outside the gene matches: 9. Germline CDR1 reads SNHLY; CDR2 reads FYNNEI. CDR3 nucleotide sequence: TGTGCCAGCAGTGAGCGACAGGGAGGTGGAAATCAGCCCCAGCATTTT. Translated, it gives CASSERQGGGNQPQHF.

The chain joins TRBV19 to TRBJ1-5; tentative D call: TRBD1 (5 bases). This CDR3 has 16 amino acids. Germline V CDR1 and CDR2: LNHDA, SQIVND (reference sequence). The V end was cut by 5 bases, the J end by 7 bases, with 21 bases between. The CDR3 reads CASSSHSGEGEQPQHF. The CDR3, as DNA: TGTGCCAGTAGTTCCCACTCGGGGGAAGGGGAGCAGCCCCAGCATTTT.

The chain combines TRBV28 with TRBJ1-2; D remains ambiguous. Trimming took 6 bases from V and 2 from J, leaving 10 bases between them. Germline V CDR1 and CDR2: MDHEN, SYDVKM. The CDR3 spans 13 residues. Written as DNA, the CDR3 is TGTGCCAGCAGGTTAGACTCAAACTATGGCTACACCTTC. Protein product: CASRLDSNYGYTF.

The V call is TRBV20-1, the J call TRBJ1-1, with unresolved D. CDR3 length equals 10 residues. CDR1 and CDR2 from the germline V gene are DFQATT and SNEGSKA (reference sequence). The CDR3 region is CLGVNTEAFF. In nucleotides, the CDR3 is TGCTTGGGCGTGAACACTGAAGCTTTCTTT.

The chain links TRBV9 to TRBJ2-3, with TRBD2 identical over 11 bases. Germline-derived CDR1 and CDR2 are SGDLS and YYNGEE. The CDR3 is made up of 16 amino acids. With 3 bases clipped from V and 1 base from J, the junction kept 4 bases outside the gene matches. This CDR3 reads CASSAPGLAGTDTQYF. The CDR3 region has the DNA TGTGCCAGCAGCGCCCCGGGACTAGCGGGCACAGATACGCAGTATTTT.

V and J are TRBV7-4 and TRBJ1-1; 8 nucleotides agree with TRBD1. V shed 3 bases, J shed 1 base, and the junction held 13 bases outside the gene matches. The length of the CDR3 is 18 residues. Germline lookup yields CDR1 SGHVT and CDR2 SQSDAQ. CDR3: CASSFLDREVGTNTEAFF. CDR3 sequence (DNA): TGTGCCAGCAGCTTTTTGGACAGGGAGGTCGGAACGAACACTGAAGCTTTCTTT.

The chain couples TRBV4-3 to TRBJ2-1; 9 bases are shared with TRBD1. CDR1 and CDR2 from the germline V gene are LGHNA and YSLEER. This CDR3 is built from 17 residues. V shed 4 bases, J shed 2 bases, and the junction held 9 bases outside the gene matches. In DNA, the CDR3 is TGCGCCAGCAGCCGTAGAATACAGGGGGCGACCTACAATGAGCAGTTCTTC. Its protein is CASSRRIQGATYNEQFF.

Only a few counts were recorded for this clone. The V gene is TRBV28, the J gene TRBJ2-6, with 7 nucleotides matching TRBD1. Germline-derived CDR1 and CDR2 are MDHEN and SYDVKM. The CDR3 runs 21 residues. After removal of 3 bases from V and 3 bases from J, the junction contained 20 bases not matched to a gene. The CDR3 DNA sequence: TGTGCCAGCAGTTTTGAGCAGTTTTGGCTAGGGGGCCAGGGTGGGGCCAACGTCCTGACTTTC. Amino acid sequence: CASSFEQFWLGGQGGANVLTF.

This rearrangement joins TRBV28 to TRBJ1-2, with 8 bases aligning to TRBD1. Trimming at V came to 3 bases and at J to 2 bases, leaving 8 bases not matched to a gene. The germline V gene has CDR1 MDHEN and CDR2 SYDVKM. This CDR3 region has 16 residues. The CDR3 DNA is TGTGCCAGCAGTTTTGGGGACAGGTCCTTGAACTATGGCTACACCTTC. This gives the protein CASSFGDRSLNYGYTF.

This chain connects TRBV6-5 to TRBJ2-1; TRBD1 agrees at 8 bases. The V and J ends lost 5 bases and 1 base, in that order; junction bases with no gene match: 4. This CDR3 region has 15 residues. Germline CDR1 is MNHEY and CDR2 is SVGAGI. Here the CDR3 reads CASSPDRGSYNEQFF. The CDR3 bases are TGTGCCAGCAGTCCCGACAGGGGATCCTACAATGAGCAGTTCTTC.

The rearrangement uses TRBV4-3 and TRBJ1-2, with 7 bases matching TRBD1. V lost 2 bases to trimming and J lost 4 bases; unmatched junction nucleotides: 7. Germline V gene lookup returns CDR1 LGHNA and CDR2 YSLEER. The CDR3 consists of 15 residues. Here the CDR3 DNA reads TGCGCCAGCAGCCAATACGCAGGGGGTGTCTATGGCTACACCTTC. It specifies CASSQYAGGVYGYTF.

This clone was recorded a few times. This sequence joins TRBV19 and TRBJ2-2, with D possibly matching TRBD2 (5 bases). The germline CDR1 and CDR2 sequences are LNHDA and SQIVND (reference sequence). The CDR3 loop spans 13 amino acids. V was shortened by 4 bases and J by 9 bases, with 12 bases between the two germline ends. The CDR3 nucleotides are TGTGCCAGTAGTACCCGGACTCCCCGGGAGCTGTTTTTT. Encoded protein: CASSTRTPRELFF.

This clone occurred once. The chain uses TRBV19 and TRBJ1-2; D may be TRBD1 (6 bases). Germline V gene sequence: CDR1 LNHDA, CDR2 SQIVND (reference sequence). The CDR3 runs to 17 residues. V was shortened by 8 bases and J by 3 bases, with 25 bases between the two germline ends. The CDR3 loop is CASRPREQGRWDYGYTF. In DNA form, the CDR3 reads TGTGCCAGTCGTCCAAGGGAACAGGGACGATGGGACTATGGCTACACCTTC.